Listed below are T cell receptor beta chains from one sample, sequenced in a study of T cells in Graves' hyperthyroidism and ophthalmopathy. TCRdb analysed the multiplex PCR reads with MiXCR anew, one entry per CDR3 protein. The table lists over 700,000 distinct CDR3 sequences, over 35% of them singletons. Input material: blood. The receptors stem from a man aged 18-30 years with Graves' hyperthyroidism. Each CDR3 is given with its conserved first and last residue. The order of the fields is CDR3 protein, CDR3 DNA, J gene, D gene, V gene, clone size. The D gene is left open where the match is weak. Only part of the rows carry a size: once, few, many, or a class if the clone is expanded.

CDR3aa: CASSPMGYEQYF
CDR3nt: TGTGCCAGCAGCCCGATGGGGTACGAGCAGTACTTC
j_gene: TRBJ2-7
d_gene: -
v_gene: TRBV12-3/TRBV12-4
abundance: -

CDR3aa: CASSVGGNSNQPQHF
CDR3nt: TGCGCCAGCAGCGTGGGGGGGAATAGCAATCAGCCCCAGCATTTT
j_gene: TRBJ1-5
d_gene: -
v_gene: TRBV9
abundance: many

CDR3aa: CASRRGAPGAGYTF
CDR3nt: TGTGCCAGCAGACGGGGAGCGCCTGGGGCTGGCTACACCTTC
j_gene: TRBJ1-2
d_gene: -
v_gene: TRBV6-1
abundance: -

CDR3aa: CASSTRTGETYEQYF
CDR3nt: TGTGCCAGCAGCACTCGGACAGGGGAAACCTACGAGCAGTACTTC
j_gene: TRBJ2-7
d_gene: TRBD1
v_gene: TRBV25-1
abundance: -

CDR3aa: CASSQVTPTNEKLFF
CDR3nt: TGCGCCAGCAGCCAAGTGACGCCAACTAATGAAAAACTGTTTTTT
j_gene: TRBJ1-4
d_gene: -
v_gene: TRBV4-1
abundance: -

CDR3aa: CASSLAQADQPQHF
CDR3nt: TGTGCCAGCAGCTTAGCCCAGGCAGATCAGCCCCAGCATTTT
j_gene: TRBJ1-5
d_gene: -
v_gene: TRBV7-9
abundance: many

CDR3aa: CASSQRRGADYGYTF
CDR3nt: TGTGCCAGCAGCCAAAGGAGGGGCGCAGACTATGGCTACACCTTC
j_gene: TRBJ1-2
d_gene: -
v_gene: TRBV6-5
abundance: -

CDR3aa: CASSNRNTIYF
CDR3nt: TGTGCCAGCAGTAACAGGAACACCATATATTTT
j_gene: TRBJ1-3
d_gene: -
v_gene: TRBV6-5
abundance: few

CDR3aa: CASSSSGIELFF
CDR3nt: TGTGCCAGCAGTTCATCAGGGATCGAGCTGTTTTTT
j_gene: TRBJ2-2
d_gene: -
v_gene: TRBV12-3/TRBV12-4
abundance: -

CDR3aa: CASSLDGESYEQYF
CDR3nt: TGTGCCAGCAGCTTAGATGGGGAGAGCTACGAGCAGTACTTC
j_gene: TRBJ2-7
d_gene: -
v_gene: TRBV7-2
abundance: many

CDR3aa: CASSLGTLDSNYGYTF
CDR3nt: TGCGCCAGCAGCTTGGGGACACTCGACTCCAACTATGGCTACACCTTC
j_gene: TRBJ1-2
d_gene: -
v_gene: TRBV5-1
abundance: few

CDR3aa: CSVGLRLNTEAFF
CDR3nt: TGCAGCGTTGGGTTGCGATTGAACACTGAAGCTTTCTTT
j_gene: TRBJ1-1
d_gene: -
v_gene: TRBV29-1
abundance: many

CDR3aa: CSLVRTGSSGANVLTF
CDR3nt: TGCAGCTTAGTAAGGACAGGGTCTTCCGGGGCCAACGTCCTGACTTTC
j_gene: TRBJ2-6
d_gene: TRBD1
v_gene: TRBV29-1
abundance: -

CDR3aa: CASSEGPRGQGETQYF
CDR3nt: TGTGCCAGCAGTGAAGGCCCCAGGGGTCAGGGGGAGACCCAGTACTTC
j_gene: TRBJ2-5
d_gene: -
v_gene: TRBV2
abundance: -

CDR3aa: CASSLGGHAGEQYF
CDR3nt: TGTGCCAGCAGCTTGGGCGGACACGCGGGCGAGCAGTACTTC
j_gene: TRBJ2-7
d_gene: -
v_gene: TRBV13
abundance: few

CDR3aa: CASRGLGNYGYTF
CDR3nt: TGTGCCAGTCGTGGGCTGGGTAACTATGGCTACACCTTC
j_gene: TRBJ1-2
d_gene: -
v_gene: TRBV6-5
abundance: few

CDR3aa: CASREALNEETQYF
CDR3nt: TGTGCCAGCAGGGAGGCCCTGAATGAGGAGACCCAGTACTTC
j_gene: TRBJ2-5
d_gene: -
v_gene: TRBV6-6
abundance: many

CDR3aa: CASSYFVGYTF
CDR3nt: TGTGCCAGCAGTTACTTCGTTGGCTACACCTTC
j_gene: TRBJ1-2
d_gene: -
v_gene: TRBV6-5
abundance: few

CDR3aa: CASSLTGTDDSNQPQHF
CDR3nt: TGTGCCAGCAGCTTGACGGGGACAGACGATAGCAATCAGCCCCAGCATTTT
j_gene: TRBJ1-5
d_gene: TRBD1
v_gene: TRBV12-3/TRBV12-4
abundance: -

CDR3aa: CSVGGDPTEAFF
CDR3nt: TGCAGCGTTGGGGGAGATCCGACTGAAGCTTTCTTT
j_gene: TRBJ1-1
d_gene: -
v_gene: TRBV29-1
abundance: -

CDR3aa: CASSDDQEAINQPQHF
CDR3nt: TGTGCCAGCAGTGACGACCAAGAGGCGATCAATCAGCCCCAGCATTTT
j_gene: TRBJ1-5
d_gene: -
v_gene: TRBV6-1
abundance: few

CDR3aa: CSAWAGEPYEQYF
CDR3nt: TGCAGTGCCTGGGCGGGGGAACCCTACGAGCAGTACTTC
j_gene: TRBJ2-7
d_gene: TRBD2
v_gene: TRBV20-1
abundance: once

CDR3aa: CASSESAAGANVLTF
CDR3nt: TGTGCCAGCAGTGAGAGCGCAGCGGGGGCCAACGTCCTGACTTTC
j_gene: TRBJ2-6
d_gene: -
v_gene: TRBV2
abundance: few

CDR3aa: CASVAGVNTEAFF
CDR3nt: TGCGCCAGCGTGGCAGGAGTGAACACTGAAGCTTTCTTT
j_gene: TRBJ1-1
d_gene: -
v_gene: TRBV7-8
abundance: once

CDR3aa: CASSRGTGGAETQYF
CDR3nt: TGTGCCAGCAGTCGCGGGACAGGGGGTGCGGAGACCCAGTACTTC
j_gene: TRBJ2-5
d_gene: TRBD1
v_gene: TRBV12-3/TRBV12-4
abundance: -

CDR3aa: CASRRPGTANSPLHF
CDR3nt: TGTGCCAGCAGACGTCCCGGGACAGCCAATTCACCCCTCCACTTT
j_gene: TRBJ1-6
d_gene: TRBD1
v_gene: TRBV11-2
abundance: -

CDR3aa: CASRGLLNYGYTF
CDR3nt: TGTGCCAGCAGGGGCCTCCTGAACTATGGCTACACCTTC
j_gene: TRBJ1-2
d_gene: -
v_gene: TRBV9
abundance: -

CDR3aa: CASKDRGKETQYF
CDR3nt: TGTGCCAGCAAGGATAGGGGGAAAGAGACCCAGTACTTC
j_gene: TRBJ2-5
d_gene: -
v_gene: TRBV6-6
abundance: few

CDR3aa: CASSQDRTETQYF
CDR3nt: TGCGCCAGCAGCCAAGATAGGACGGAGACCCAGTACTTC
j_gene: TRBJ2-5
d_gene: -
v_gene: TRBV4-1
abundance: -

CDR3aa: CASSSIDYSGNTIYF
CDR3nt: TGTGCCAGCAGCTCTATAGATTACTCTGGAAACACCATATATTTT
j_gene: TRBJ1-3
d_gene: -
v_gene: TRBV7-9
abundance: few

CDR3aa: CASTLLGTGELETQYF
CDR3nt: TGTGCCAGCACCCTATTGGGGACCGGGGAGCTTGAGACCCAGTACTTC
j_gene: TRBJ2-5
d_gene: -
v_gene: TRBV7-6
abundance: -

CDR3aa: CASSLMGGPGETQYF
CDR3nt: TGTGCCAGCAGTTTAATGGGGGGTCCGGGAGAGACCCAGTACTTC
j_gene: TRBJ2-5
d_gene: -
v_gene: TRBV6-5
abundance: -

CDR3aa: CASTRTSGGQETQYF
CDR3nt: TGCGCCAGCACCCGGACTAGCGGGGGACAAGAGACCCAGTACTTC
j_gene: TRBJ2-5
d_gene: TRBD2
v_gene: TRBV10-2
abundance: many

CDR3aa: CASSPWTPRGGELFF
CDR3nt: TGTGCCAGCAGCCCCTGGACACCACGGGGCGGGGAGCTGTTTTTT
j_gene: TRBJ2-2
d_gene: -
v_gene: TRBV9
abundance: once

CDR3aa: CSVETTAGNTIYF
CDR3nt: TGCAGCGTTGAAACGACCGCTGGAAACACCATATATTTT
j_gene: TRBJ1-3
d_gene: -
v_gene: TRBV29-1
abundance: many

CDR3aa: CASSLGENTIYF
CDR3nt: TGTGCCAGCAGCTTAGGCGAAAACACCATATATTTT
j_gene: TRBJ1-3
d_gene: -
v_gene: TRBV7-9
abundance: many

CDR3aa: CASSEAALEQYF
CDR3nt: TGTGCCAGCAGTGAAGCAGCCCTGGAGCAGTACTTC
j_gene: TRBJ2-7
d_gene: -
v_gene: TRBV2
abundance: -

CDR3aa: CASSQSSSGNTIYF
CDR3nt: TGTGCCAGCAGCCAGTCGAGCTCTGGAAACACCATATATTTT
j_gene: TRBJ1-3
d_gene: -
v_gene: TRBV14
abundance: many

CDR3aa: CASSQDTGAGNTIYF
CDR3nt: TGCGCCAGCAGCCAAGATACAGGGGCAGGAAACACCATATATTTT
j_gene: TRBJ1-3
d_gene: TRBD1
v_gene: TRBV4-1
abundance: -

CDR3aa: CASSARAGESNEQFF
CDR3nt: TGTGCCAGCAGTGCTAGGGCAGGGGAAAGCAATGAGCAGTTCTTC
j_gene: TRBJ2-1
d_gene: -
v_gene: TRBV2
abundance: -

CDR3aa: CASSFSPGLTYEQYF
CDR3nt: TGTGCCAGCAGCTTCTCTCCGGGGCTCACCTACGAGCAGTACTTC
j_gene: TRBJ2-7
d_gene: -
v_gene: TRBV7-2
abundance: many

CDR3aa: CASSFYGTGPFEQYF
CDR3nt: TGTGCCAGCAGCTTCTACGGGACAGGGCCCTTTGAGCAGTACTTC
j_gene: TRBJ2-7
d_gene: TRBD1
v_gene: TRBV7-9
abundance: few

CDR3aa: CASSLTDLLDEQYF
CDR3nt: TGTGCCAGCAGCTTAACTGACCTTCTGGACGAGCAGTACTTC
j_gene: TRBJ2-7
d_gene: -
v_gene: TRBV11-3
abundance: -

CDR3aa: CSVEVGTGVTEQYF
CDR3nt: TGCAGCGTTGAAGTCGGGACAGGGGTGACCGAGCAGTACTTC
j_gene: TRBJ2-7
d_gene: TRBD1
v_gene: TRBV29-1
abundance: -

CDR3aa: CASSIINSPLHF
CDR3nt: TGTGCCAGTAGTATCATCAATTCACCCCTCCACTTT
j_gene: TRBJ1-6
d_gene: -
v_gene: TRBV19
abundance: many

CDR3aa: CASSEGADEFYEQYF
CDR3nt: TGCGCCAGCAGCGAGGGGGCGGATGAATTCTACGAGCAGTACTTC
j_gene: TRBJ2-7
d_gene: TRBD1
v_gene: TRBV7-2
abundance: once

CDR3aa: CSFHTGQGHQPQHF
CDR3nt: TGCAGTTTCCACACCGGGCAGGGGCATCAGCCCCAGCATTTT
j_gene: TRBJ1-5
d_gene: -
v_gene: TRBV20-1
abundance: -

CDR3aa: CASRLEGPSKTQYF
CDR3nt: TGTGCCAGCAGACTCGAAGGGCCCTCTAAGACCCAGTACTTC
j_gene: TRBJ2-5
d_gene: -
v_gene: TRBV12-3/TRBV12-4
abundance: few

CDR3aa: CASSYTNRVGYTF
CDR3nt: TGTGCCAGCAGTTACACAAACAGGGTCGGCTACACCTTC
j_gene: TRBJ1-2
d_gene: -
v_gene: TRBV9
abundance: -

CDR3aa: CASSLDGEGTDTQYF
CDR3nt: TGTGCCAGCAGCCTCGACGGGGAGGGGACAGATACGCAGTATTTT
j_gene: TRBJ2-3
d_gene: TRBD2
v_gene: TRBV7-6
abundance: -

CDR3aa: CASTDPGQGTEQYF
CDR3nt: TGTGCCAGCACCGACCCGGGACAGGGGACCGAGCAGTACTTC
j_gene: TRBJ2-7
d_gene: TRBD1
v_gene: TRBV6-6
abundance: -